The 2 T cell receptor beta chains listed next were all sequenced from one sample in a study of T cell repertoires in cytomegalovirus infection. TCRdb processed the reads anew with MiXCR; each CDR3 protein has one entry. This sample carries 750,000 to 950,000 distinct CDR3 sequences, about 29% of them seen once, and the ten largest clones take about an eighth. Their cognate antigens are unknown. The sample consisted of cultured CD8+ T cells from PBMCs, taken from culture after CMV antigen stimulation. The source of these receptors is a human donor in good health (CMV status not recorded). Some clones in this sample may be carry-over from other donors' samples.

V usage is TRBV9 and J usage is TRBJ1-5; D call uncertain. The CDR3 runs 15 residues. Looked up from germline, CDR1 is SGDLS and CDR2 is YYNGEE. Deletions cut 3 bases from V and 1 base from J, with 11 bases between. Written as DNA, the CDR3 is TGTGCCAGCAGCGAATTTGACAAGAGCAATCAGCCCCAGCATTTT. Its protein product is CASSEFDKSNQPQHF.

The J gene is TRBJ2-7, the V gene TRBV10-2, with D possibly called TRBD1 or TRBD2 (5 bases each). This CDR3 contains 13 residues. The ends were cut back, 5 bases at V and 10 bases at J, with 18 bases in the middle. Germline values: CDR1 WSHSY, CDR2 SAAADI. The CDR3 coding sequence is TGCGCCAGCAGTACCGGGACCCGGCTCGGACAGTACTTC. As protein: CASSTGTRLGQYF.